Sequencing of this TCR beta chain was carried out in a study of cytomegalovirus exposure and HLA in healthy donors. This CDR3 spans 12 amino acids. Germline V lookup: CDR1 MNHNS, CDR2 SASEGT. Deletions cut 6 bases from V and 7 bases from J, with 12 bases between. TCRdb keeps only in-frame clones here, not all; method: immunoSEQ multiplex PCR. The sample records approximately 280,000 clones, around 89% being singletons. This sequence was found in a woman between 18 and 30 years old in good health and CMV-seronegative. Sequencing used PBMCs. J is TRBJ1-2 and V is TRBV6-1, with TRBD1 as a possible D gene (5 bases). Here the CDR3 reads CASRGAGPGYTF. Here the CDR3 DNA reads TGTGCCAGCAGAGGGGCTGGACCTGGCTACACCTTC.